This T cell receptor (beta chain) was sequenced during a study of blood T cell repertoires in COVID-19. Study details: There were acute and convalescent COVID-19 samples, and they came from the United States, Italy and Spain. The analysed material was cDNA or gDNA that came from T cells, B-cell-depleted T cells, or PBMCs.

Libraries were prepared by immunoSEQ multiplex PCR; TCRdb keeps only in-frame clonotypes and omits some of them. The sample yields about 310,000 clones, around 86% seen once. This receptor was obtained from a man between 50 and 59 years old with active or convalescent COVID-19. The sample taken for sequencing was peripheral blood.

CDR3 protein: CASSQLTTGYTF. The CDR3 DNA follows: TGTGCCAGCAGCCAACTGACTACGGGCTACACCTTC. The chain links TRBV3-1 (or the pseudogene TRBV3-2) to TRBJ1-2; D not certain. Germline CDR1 reads LGHDT; CDR2 reads YNNKEL (reference sequence). With 2 bases removed from V and 8 bases from J, the gap between germline ends came to 9 bases. The CDR3 consists of 12 residues.